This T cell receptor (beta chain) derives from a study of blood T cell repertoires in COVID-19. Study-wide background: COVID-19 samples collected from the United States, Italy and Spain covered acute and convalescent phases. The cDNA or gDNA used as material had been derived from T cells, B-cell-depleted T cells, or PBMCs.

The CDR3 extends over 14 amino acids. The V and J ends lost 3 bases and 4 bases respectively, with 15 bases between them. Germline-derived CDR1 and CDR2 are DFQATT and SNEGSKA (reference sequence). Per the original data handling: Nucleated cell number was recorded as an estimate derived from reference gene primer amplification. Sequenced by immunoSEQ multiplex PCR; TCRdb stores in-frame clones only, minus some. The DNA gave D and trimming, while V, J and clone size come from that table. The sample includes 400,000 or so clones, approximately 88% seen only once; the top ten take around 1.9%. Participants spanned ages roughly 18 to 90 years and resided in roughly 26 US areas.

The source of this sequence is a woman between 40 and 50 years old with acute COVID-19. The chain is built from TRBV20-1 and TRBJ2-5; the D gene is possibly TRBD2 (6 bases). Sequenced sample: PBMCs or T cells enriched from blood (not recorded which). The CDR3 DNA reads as TGCAGTGCTAGTATGGGGGGTTTGGTAGAGACCCAGTACTTC. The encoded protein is CSASMGGLVETQYF.